The T cell receptor (beta chain) under discussion was sequenced for a study of blood T cells in healthy people across ages. Study overall: Capture via template switching afforded approximately one barcoded beta molecule per two T cells. Findings and limits, study-wide: Unsorted PBMC input precluded a conclusive naive versus antigen-experienced comparison.

Germline assignment: CDR1 SEHNR and CDR2 FQNEAQ (reference sequence). The CDR3 extends over 16 amino acids. The use of a sample-barcoded 5' primer and a J-beta primer mix characterized a second PCR of 7 to 11 cycles. TCRdb re-derived calls from the 5' RACE reads in MiXCR, one entry per CDR3 protein. The sample has hundreds of thousands of distinct CDR3 sequences; 58% are singletons. As regards this clonotype: Its antigen is as yet unknown. The junction does not match germline at one end; this may be a read error.

Isolation yielded PBMCs, at least 6.5 million per sample, in every case. The amount of total RNA extracted per sample was at least 5 micrograms. The chain has TRBV7-9 and TRBJ2-5; D gene uncertain. This clonotype was obtained from a man between 25 and 39 years old in good health. Sequenced sample: blood. The CDR3 here is CASSLEKGLNQGTQYF. The DNA of the CDR3 is TGTGCCAGCAGCTTAGAAAAGGGATTGAACCAAGGGACCCAGTACTTC.